This T cell receptor (beta chain) was observed in a study of beta chain features in type 1 diabetes. Between the trimmed V and J ends, which lost 5 bases and 0 bases, there was a span of 14 bases. The CDR3 contains 17 residues. CDR1 is MGHDK, CDR2 SYGVNS, per germline. Expressed TCRB transcripts got sequenced, as all isolated RNA was reverse transcribed. Measured with immunoSEQ multiplex PCR; TCRdb has only the in-frame clones, and not every one. The sample consists of about 290,000 clones, approximately 8% of them appearing once. This sequence was found in a woman under 30 in good health. This chain uses TRBV25-1 with TRBJ2-6, with D unresolved. Sample: central memory CD4+ T cells from blood. CDR3 DNA: TGTGCCAGCAGTTCTAAGATTTATCCCTCTGGGGCCAACGTCCTGACTTTC. Residues: CASSSKIYPSGANVLTF.